A single sample gave rise to the 25 T cell receptor beta chains below, sequenced in a study of blood T cells in healthy people across ages. PCR was performed a second time for about 7 to 11 cycles using a sample-barcoded 5' primer and a J-beta primer mix. TCRdb ran MiXCR on the 5' RACE reads and lists one entry per CDR3 protein. The table has roughly 790,000 distinct CDR3 sequences, around 46% seen once. The sequenced sample consisted of blood. The receptors were gathered from a woman aged 55-70 years in good health.

The chain carries TRBV6-5 and TRBJ2-3; 11 bases align to TRBD1. Germline V CDR1 and CDR2: MNHEY, SVGAGI. CDR3 length equals 15 residues. With 7 bases clipped from V and 6 bases from J, the junction kept 9 bases outside the gene matches. The CDR3 DNA is TGTGCCAGCACTGACGTGGGACAGGGGGTGGATACGCAGTATTTT. It yields the protein CASTDVGQGVDTQYF.

The chain employs TRBV7-6 and TRBJ2-3, with D possibly matching TRBD2 (6 bases). The CDR3 is 15 amino acids. Germline V gene lookup returns CDR1 SGHVS and CDR2 FNYEAQ. V lost 0 bases to trimming and J lost 4 bases, with 11 bases between them. CDR3 nucleotides: TGTGCCAGCAGCTTAGCGCTAGCGTTCGCAGATACGCAGTATTTT. Translating gives CASSLALAFADTQYF.

This clonotype turned up a few times. The chain recombines TRBV7-9 with TRBJ2-1, with a tentative D call TRBD2 (6 bases). Germline CDR1 and CDR2: SEHNR and FQNEAQ (reference sequence). CDR3 length: 14 residues. Trimming pared 4 bases from V and 8 bases from J, leaving 15 bases between. CDR3 in amino acids: CASSWMAGYDEQFF. CDR3 nucleotides: TGTGCCAGCAGCTGGATGGCGGGGTACGATGAGCAGTTCTTC.

The chain carries TRBV7-3 and TRBJ2-2; the D gene could be TRBD1 or TRBD2 (5 bases each). Deletions cut 0 bases from V and 3 bases from J, with 14 bases between. The germline V gene has CDR1 SGHTA and CDR2 FQGTGA. CDR3 size: 17 residues. CDR3 protein: CASSLTYGAQDTGELFF. CDR3 coding DNA: TGTGCCAGCAGCTTAACGTACGGGGCGCAGGACACCGGGGAGCTGTTTTTT. The full variable domain, rest sourced from reference TRBV7-3 and TRBJ2-2, is GAGVSQTPSNKVTEKGKYVELRCDPISGHTALYWYRQSLGQGPEFLIYFQGTGAADDSGLPNDRFFAVRPEGSVSTLKIQRTERGDSAVYLCASSLTYGAQDTGELFFGEGSRLTVL.

The V and J genes are TRBV12-3 or TRBV12-4 and TRBJ2-5; D ambiguous. This CDR3 has 13 residues. V was clipped by 3 bases and J by 5 bases, with 10 bases between them. The CDR3 DNA sequence: TGTGCCAGCAGTTTCCAAAACGGGGAGACCCAGTACTTC. Translation gives CASSFQNGETQYF.

The rearrangement joins TRBV20-1 to TRBJ2-7; the D gene is possibly TRBD1 (5 bases). V gave up 5 bases and J gave up 1 base, with 18 bases separating them. This CDR3 is 15 amino acids long. Germline assignment: CDR1 DFQATT and CDR2 SNEGSKA (reference sequence). In DNA, the CDR3 is TGCAGTGCTCAGACGACAGCGATGGGTTCCTACGAGCAGTACTTC. It translates to CSAQTTAMGSYEQYF.

This clonotype occurred a few times. The chain recombines TRBV3-1 with TRBJ2-7, with TRBD2 matching 8 bases. Germline values: CDR1 LGHDT, CDR2 YNNKEL (reference sequence). The CDR3 sequence is 15 residues long. V was pared by 2 bases and J by 2 bases, with 5 bases of the junction left unmatched. The CDR3 region is CASSQRNSGTYEQYF. The CDR3 DNA sequence: TGTGCCAGCAGCCAAAGGAATAGCGGGACCTACGAGCAGTACTTC.

The chain joins TRBV7-9 to TRBJ1-1; D is unresolved. This CDR3 comprises 15 residues. V was cut by 1 base and J by 1 base, with 10 bases left in between. The germline V gene has CDR1 SEHNR and CDR2 FQNEAQ (reference sequence). The CDR3 DNA reads as TGTGCCAGCAGCTTAGATACTGGACGGAACACTGAAGCTTTCTTT. The encoded protein is CASSLDTGRNTEAFF.

The gene calls are TRBV6-2 or TRBV6-3 and TRBJ2-7; perhaps TRBD1 as D (5 bases). This CDR3 is 15 amino acids long. The germline V gene encodes CDR1 MNHEY and CDR2 SVGEGT. V was clipped by 3 bases and J by 7 bases, with 19 bases between them. CDR3 coding DNA: TGTGCCAGCAGTTATGGGCAGGGCCTGGGAAATGAGCAGTACTTC. Protein product: CASSYGQGLGNEQYF.

This rearrangement joins TRBV7-3 to TRBJ2-7; unclear D gene. Germline CDR1 reads SGHTA; CDR2 reads FQGTGA. This CDR3 is built from 10 residues. The V end lost 3 bases, the J end lost 5 bases, and 2 bases lay between the germline ends. The CDR3, as DNA: TGTGCCAGCAGCTTGCACGAGCAGTACTTC. Its protein is CASSLHEQYF.

This clonotype turned up a few times. The chain recombines TRBV5-4 with TRBJ2-6; D is unclear. Trimming stripped 0 bases from V and 0 bases from J, with 10 bases between. Germline values: CDR1 SGHNT, CDR2 YYREEE (reference sequence). CDR3 size: 17 residues. In nucleotides, the CDR3 is TGTGCCAGCAGCTTGGGATCAAGCACCTCTGGGGCCAACGTCCTGACTTTC. Translating gives CASSLGSSTSGANVLTF.

The chain joins TRBV20-1 to TRBJ1-5; 8 bases match TRBD1. The trim removed 1 base at V and 2 bases at J, leaving 4 bases unmatched. Germline lookup yields CDR1 DFQATT and CDR2 SNEGSKA (reference sequence). CDR3 length: 15 residues. Here the CDR3 reads CSARGQGRGNQPQHF. The CDR3 coding sequence is TGCAGTGCTAGAGGACAGGGGAGGGGCAATCAGCCCCAGCATTTT.

This rearrangement joins TRBV24-1 to TRBJ1-6; unclear D gene. Trimming left V 7 bases short and J 3 bases short, with 9 bases between. Germline loops: CDR1 KGHDR, CDR2 SFDVKD. The CDR3 has 14 amino acids. In nucleotides, the CDR3 is TGTGCCACCAGCCCCGCCGACTATAATTCACCCCTCCACTTT. This codes for CATSPADYNSPLHF.

This chain connects TRBV20-1 to TRBJ2-7; D unclear. The J call may not be correct, given that the DNA end is closer to TRBJ2-5. Germline V gene sequence: CDR1 DFQATT, CDR2 SNEGSKA (reference sequence). The CDR3 runs to 11 residues. Here the CDR3 DNA reads TGCAGTGCCCCTAGGCGAGAGACCCAGTACTTC. Protein: CSAPRRETQYF.

The V and J genes are TRBV15 and TRBJ1-1, with 7 bases fitting TRBD1. The CDR3 totals 14 residues. The germline V gene encodes CDR1 LNHNV and CDR2 YYDKDF (reference sequence). The junction had 9 bases not matched to a gene; V was cut back by 7 bases and J by 4 bases. The CDR3 nucleotides read TGTGCCACCAAGGGGGCGATAAGAATCACTGAAGCTTTCTTT. It yields the protein CATKGAIRITEAFF.

The J gene is TRBJ2-5, the V gene TRBV3-1; 7 nucleotides agree with TRBD1. The ends lost 4 bases at V and 3 bases at J; junction bases unmatched: 11. There are 16 residues in the CDR3. The germline V gene encodes CDR1 LGHDT and CDR2 YNNKEL (reference sequence). CDR3 in amino acids: CASSLVLGTAKETQYF. The CDR3 DNA reads TGTGCCAGCAGCCTCGTCCTCGGGACAGCTAAAGAGACCCAGTACTTC.

The rearrangement links TRBV7-2 to TRBJ2-4; TRBD1 matches at 9 bases. CDR3 length: 15 residues. Germline V gives CDR1 SGHTA, CDR2 FQGNSA. Trimming cost V 5 bases and J 9 bases; bases outside gene matches: 11. Here the CDR3 reads CASSRVSGQGTIQYF. CDR3 sequence (DNA): TGTGCCAGCAGCCGAGTATCAGGACAGGGGACCATTCAGTACTTC.

This clonotype has ten or more counts. The gene calls are TRBV7-3 and TRBJ2-1, with 7 nucleotides matching TRBD1. This CDR3 region has 15 residues. The J segment lost 2 bases and the V segment lost 3 bases, leaving 4 bases of the junction unmatched. In germline, CDR1 is SGHTA, CDR2 FQGTGA. The CDR3 is CASSLSQGAYNEQFF. Here the CDR3 DNA reads TGTGCCAGCAGCTTGAGTCAGGGGGCCTACAATGAGCAGTTCTTC.

The V call is TRBV5-1, the J call TRBJ1-4; D might be TRBD1 (6 bases). This CDR3 is built from 13 residues. Germline assignment: CDR1 SGHRS and CDR2 YFSETQ. The V end was cut by 0 bases, the J end by 8 bases, with 8 bases between. CDR3: CASSLERGEKLFF. CDR3 bases: TGCGCCAGCAGCTTGGAAAGGGGGGAAAAACTGTTTTTT.

The rearrangement joins TRBV7-2 to TRBJ2-1; D might be TRBD2 (6 bases). Germline loops: CDR1 SGHTA, CDR2 FQGNSA. The V gene lost 1 base and the J gene lost 5 bases, with 12 bases spanning the gap. This CDR3 is 15 amino acids long. In DNA, the CDR3 is TGTGCCAGCAGCTTAGGGATGGGAGGACACAATGAGCAGTTCTTC. Amino acid sequence: CASSLGMGGHNEQFF.

The genes are TRBV24-1 and TRBJ2-1; 8 bases match TRBD2. Judging by the DNA end, TRBJ2-7 fits better; the J call may be wrong. The CDR3 has 15 residues. Germline CDR1 is KGHDR and CDR2 is SFDVKD. The CDR3 sequence is CATEKGLAGYNEQYF. The CDR3 DNA sequence: TGTGCCACCGAGAAGGGCCTAGCGGGCTACAATGAGCAGTACTTC.

This clonotype was observed a few times. The V and J genes are TRBV10-3 and TRBJ2-1; D is possibly TRBD1 (6 bases). V was pared by 0 bases and J by 7 bases, with 10 bases between. Germline V CDR1 and CDR2: ENHRY, SYGVKD. CDR3 length: 14 amino acids. The CDR3 is CAISESVQGNEQFF. The DNA for the CDR3 is TGTGCCATCAGTGAGTCTGTCCAGGGGAATGAGCAGTTCTTC.

The rearrangement uses TRBV10-3 and TRBJ2-1; TRBD2 matches 10 bases. V shed 6 bases, J shed 5 bases, and the junction held 4 bases outside the gene matches. The V gene's germline CDR1 is ENHRY and CDR2 SYGVKD. CDR3 size: 14 residues. The CDR3 here is CAIRFSGGHNEQFF. In DNA, the CDR3 is TGTGCCATCAGATTTAGCGGGGGGCACAATGAGCAGTTCTTC.

The genes are TRBV3-1 and TRBJ2-2; 8 bases are a match to TRBD2. Germline V gene sequence: CDR1 LGHDT, CDR2 YNNKEL (reference sequence). This CDR3 contains 16 residues. J gave up 5 bases and V 1 base, and 6 bases lay outside the gene matches. CDR3 DNA: TGTGCCAGCAGCCAAGGAGCGGGAGTTGGGACCGGGGAGCTGTTTTTT. Translated, it gives CASSQGAGVGTGELFF.

The chain employs TRBV7-8 and TRBJ2-5, with 8 bases that match TRBD1. CDR3 length: 16 amino acids. V dropped 5 bases and J dropped 1; count of bases not matched to a gene: 9. Germline CDR1 and CDR2: SGHVS and FQNEAQ. The CDR3 here is CASSITTGATQETQYF. CDR3 sequence (DNA): TGTGCCAGCAGCATAACGACAGGGGCAACCCAAGAGACCCAGTACTTC.